Below are 3 T cell receptor beta chains sequenced from a single sample in a study of cytomegalovirus exposure and HLA in healthy donors (dated by TCRdb to 2015 to 2018). Libraries were prepared through the immunoSEQ multiplex PCR assay. A mixture of 60 forward primers for TCR Vbeta segments and 13 reverse primers for TCR Jbeta segments was used in the multiplex PCR. The table was pulled from immuneACCESS by TCRdb, which kept in-frame rearrangements only. Such tables lose some clones; where checked, under half of the loss comes from unresolved V genes, and the rest has no known cause. The sample profile shows roughly 78,000 clones; 60% to 70% of them were found once. 5.7% of the sample is held by the ten biggest clonotypes. Input material: PBMCs. The receptors were gathered from a man aged 25-45 years in good health and CMV-seropositive.

Relative to its sample, this clone is medium-sized. The rearrangement joins TRBV13 to TRBJ2-1; tentative D call: TRBD1 (6 bases). CDR1 and CDR2 from the germline V gene are PRHDT and FYEKMQ (reference sequence). Between the trimmed V and J ends, which lost 2 bases and 10 bases, there was a span of 15 bases. The CDR3 extends over 14 amino acids. CDR3 in DNA: TGTGCCAGCAGCTTACTAACAGGGTATGACGAGCAGTTCTTC. Amino acid sequence: CASSLLTGYDEQFF. Full variable domain (rest looked up from reference TRBV13 and TRBJ2-1): AAGVIQSPRHLIKEKRETATLKCYPIPRHDTVYWYQQGPGQDPQFLISFYEKMQSDKGSIPDRFSAQQFSDYHSELNMSSLELGDSALYFCASSLLTGYDEQFFGPGTRLTVL.

The chain uses TRBV6-5 and TRBJ2-1; 8 bases are shared with TRBD2. The germline V gene encodes CDR1 MNHEY and CDR2 SVGAGI. V trimming: 7 bases; J trimming: 10 bases; junction bases outside the gene matches: 12. The CDR3 length is 14 residues. As DNA, the CDR3 is TGTGCCAGCACCTACAGCGGGAGTCTCGGCGAGCAGTTCTTC. Translated, it gives CASTYSGSLGEQFF.

This clone was recorded a few times. The chain joins TRBV10-3 to TRBJ1-2; 7 bases align to TRBD1. This CDR3 comprises 16 residues. The V gene end was trimmed by 2 bases and the J gene end by 6 bases; junction bases not matched to a gene: 12. Germline-derived CDR1 and CDR2 are ENHRY and SYGVKD. The CDR3 is CAISEGGDRDRNGYTF. CDR3 in DNA: TGTGCCATCAGTGAGGGGGGAGACAGGGACAGAAATGGCTACACCTTC.